This paragraph reports one TCR beta chain. Its target is unknown. The sample is drawn from a study of T cell responses to AZD1222 COVID-19 vaccine. Study-wide findings and caveats: The study found Spike-specific TCR breadth and depth rose after two AZD1222 doses.

The trim removed 5 bases at V and 4 bases at J, leaving 4 bases unmatched. The germline V gene has CDR1 SEHNR and CDR2 FQNEAQ (reference sequence). This CDR3 region has 14 residues. Sequencing was performed with immunoSEQ multiplex PCR; in TCRdb, only in-frame clones are kept and a portion is missing. This table holds around 130,000 clones, approximately 85% found once. Source: peripheral blood, taken on day 0 of AZD1222 vaccination. The V gene is TRBV7-9, the J gene TRBJ2-2, with 7 bases lining up with TRBD1. This receptor was taken from an adult in good health. CDR3 DNA sequence: TGTGCCAGCAGCCGCACAGGGGCCACCGGGGAGCTGTTTTTT. Translating it yields CASSRTGATGELFF.